Each of the 13 T cell receptor beta chains below was sequenced from the same sample in a study of blood T cell repertoires in COVID-19. Measured with immunoSEQ multiplex PCR; TCRdb has only the in-frame clones, and not every one. This table has 130,000 to 150,000 clones, under 90% appearing once. Sequencing used peripheral blood. The source is a human donor in a cohort sampled during active COVID-19.

This clone occurred once. The rearrangement uses TRBV2 and TRBJ2-4; 7 positions match TRBD1. J gave up 9 bases and V 5 bases, and 7 bases lay outside the gene matches. The CDR3 is 13 amino acids. The germline V gene has CDR1 SNHLY and CDR2 FYNNEI. CDR3 sequence (DNA): TGTGCCAGCAGTTCGGACAGGATTGCCATTCAGTACTTC. This translates into CASSSDRIAIQYF.

This chain links TRBV11-3 with TRBJ2-7, with 11 bases identical to TRBD2. Trimming at V came to 5 bases and at J to 3 bases, leaving 6 bases not matched to a gene. The CDR3 length is 15 residues. Germline CDR1 and CDR2: SGHNT and YENEEA. The CDR3 bases are TGTGCCAGCAGCCCCACTAGCGGGGGCCACTACGAGCAGTACTTC. This encodes CASSPTSGGHYEQYF.

The rearrangement joins TRBV28 to TRBJ1-2, with 9 bases aligning to TRBD1. The CDR3 is 18 residues long. Trimming took 2 bases from V and 0 from J; bases not matched to a gene: 10. Germline lookup yields CDR1 MDHEN and CDR2 SYDVKM. The CDR3 is CASSLLPDRGPTNYGYTF. The CDR3 DNA reads TGTGCCAGCAGTTTACTTCCGGACAGGGGACCCACTAACTATGGCTACACCTTC.

This clone was detected a few times. The V gene is TRBV19, the J gene TRBJ1-2; D possibly corresponds to TRBD1 (5 bases). Between the trimmed V and J ends, which lost 3 bases and 8 bases, there was a span of 16 bases. This CDR3 region has 14 residues. Germline V lookup: CDR1 LNHDA, CDR2 SQIVND (reference sequence). The CDR3 here is CASSIGGRLLGYTF. The CDR3 bases are TGTGCCAGTAGTATCGGGGGAAGGTTATTGGGCTACACCTTC. The variable domain in full, with the rest retrieved from reference TRBV19 and TRBJ1-2, is DGGITQSPKYLFRKEGQNVTLSCEQNLNHDAMYWYRQDPGQGLRLIYYSQIVNDFQKGDIAEGYSVSREKKESFPLTVTSAQKNPTAFYLCASSIGGRLLGYTFGSGTRLTVV.

The V gene is TRBV5-1, the J gene TRBJ1-2, with 10 bases identical to TRBD1. Germline CDR1 and CDR2: SGHRS and YFSETQ. CDR3 length: 15 amino acids. V gave up 2 bases and J gave up 8 bases; unmatched junction bases: 9. The CDR3 sequence: CASSFTSTGGNGYTF. CDR3 coding DNA: TGCGCCAGCAGCTTTACCTCGACAGGGGGCAACGGCTACACCTTC.

This sequence joins TRBV18 and TRBJ1-4; TRBD1 aligns across 7 bases. The CDR3 length is 16 residues. With 4 bases clipped from V and 0 bases from J, the junction kept 5 bases outside the gene matches. Germline CDR1 KGHSH, CDR2 LQKENI. The CDR3 here is CASSLGDSTTNEKLFF. CDR3 nucleotides: TGTGCCAGCTCACTTGGGGACAGCACAACTAATGAAAAACTGTTTTTT.

This clone showed up just once. The chain employs TRBV9 and TRBJ2-1, with a possible D match to TRBD2 (5 bases). This CDR3 is 15 amino acids long. The germline CDR1 and CDR2 sequences are SGDLS and YYNGEE. V lost 0 bases and J lost 4, with 11 bases in between. CDR3 sequence (DNA): TGTGCCAGCAGCGTAGGCAGCGGACCATACAATGAGCAGTTCTTC. Protein sequence: CASSVGSGPYNEQFF.

This chain uses TRBV11-3 with TRBJ2-7; TRBD1 matches 7 bases. This CDR3 region has 15 residues. With V trimmed by 2 bases and J by 3 bases, 7 bases remained unmatched. The germline V gene has CDR1 SGHNT and CDR2 YENEEA. The CDR3 loop reads CASSLKPGTDYEQYF. Written as DNA, the CDR3 is TGTGCCAGCAGCTTAAAGCCGGGGACAGACTACGAGCAGTACTTC.

This chain joins TRBV19 and TRBJ1-3, with 10 positions matching TRBD1. This CDR3 is built from 16 residues. Germline V gene lookup returns CDR1 LNHDA and CDR2 SQIVND (reference sequence). V dropped 5 bases and J dropped 7; count of bases not matched to a gene: 11. The CDR3 protein is CASSPGDRGSMNTIYF. CDR3 sequence (DNA): TGTGCCAGTAGTCCTGGGGACAGGGGTAGTATGAACACCATATATTTT.

The chain uses TRBV30 and TRBJ1-1; TRBD1 matches at 10 bases. CDR1 is GTSNPN and CDR2 is SVGIG in the germline V gene (reference sequence). CDR3 length: 14 residues. Trimming cost V 3 bases and J 5 bases; bases outside gene matches: 6. CDR3 sequence: CAWRRQGASTEAFF. The DNA for the CDR3 is TGTGCCTGGAGAAGACAGGGGGCTTCTACTGAAGCTTTCTTT. The full variable domain, rest sourced from reference TRBV30 and TRBJ1-1, is SQTIHQWPATLVQPVGSPLSLECTVEGTSNPNLYWYRQAAGRGLQLLFYSVGIGQISSEVPQNLSASRPQDRQFILSSKKLLLSDSGFYLCAWRRQGASTEAFFGQGTRLTVV.

CDR3 sequence reads: CASSFRGTDTQYF. Here the CDR3 DNA reads TGTGCCAGCAGTTTCCGGGGAACAGATACGCAGTATTTT. The gene calls are TRBV27 and TRBJ2-3, with D tentatively TRBD2 (5 bases). V was trimmed by 3 bases and J by 3 bases, leaving 7 bases between them. Germline V gives CDR1 MNHEY, CDR2 SMNVEV (reference sequence). The CDR3 length is 13 residues.

This rearrangement joins TRBV5-8 to TRBJ2-1; 12 nucleotides align to TRBD1. This CDR3 is built from 15 residues. The junction had 4 bases not matched to a gene; V was cut back by 1 base and J by 8 bases. The germline gives CDR1 SGHTS, CDR2 YDEGEE. The CDR3, as DNA: TGTGCCAGCAGCTTGAGGGGACAGGGGGCCGATGAGCAGTTCTTC. Translated, it gives CASSLRGQGADEQFF.

The chain is built from TRBV19 and TRBJ1-1, with TRBD1 matching 7 bases. V shed 4 bases, J shed 4 bases, and the junction held 6 bases outside the gene matches. Germline V lookup: CDR1 LNHDA, CDR2 SQIVND (reference sequence). This CDR3 has 14 amino acids. CDR3 bases: TGTGCCAGTAGTACCCGCGACAGGGCCACTGAAGCTTTCTTT. Its protein product is CASSTRDRATEAFF. Complete variable domain (other parts from reference TRBV19 and TRBJ1-1): DGGITQSPKYLFRKEGQNVTLSCEQNLNHDAMYWYRQDPGQGLRLIYYSQIVNDFQKGDIAEGYSVSREKKESFPLTVTSAQKNPTAFYLCASSTRDRATEAFFGQGTRLTVV.